This T cell receptor beta chain was documented in a study of blood T cell repertoires in COVID-19. Trimming removed 0 bases from V and 9 bases from J; junction bases left unmatched: 9. This CDR3 spans 17 amino acids. The germline gives CDR1 SGHAT, CDR2 FQDESV (reference sequence). A Seattle source enrolled patients during active infection and followed them longitudinally. Original processing notes: Amplification of reference gene primers provided the estimated nucleated cell counts. The protocol was immunoSEQ multiplex PCR, while the TCRdb copy is restricted to in-frame clones and leaves out a portion. V, J and clone size were drawn from that table, and D and trimming were deduced from the DNA. The data show 220,000 or so clones, about 85% seen once.

V gene TRBV11-1 combines with J gene TRBJ2-1; 12 positions match TRBD2. Sequencing was performed on peripheral blood. The source is a woman aged 45 to 65 with COVID-19, enrolled during active disease. In nucleotides, the CDR3 is TGTGCCAGCAGCTTAGCCCCCCCTAGCGGGGGGGCCTCTGAGCAGTTCTTC. Translated, it gives CASSLAPPSGGASEQFF.